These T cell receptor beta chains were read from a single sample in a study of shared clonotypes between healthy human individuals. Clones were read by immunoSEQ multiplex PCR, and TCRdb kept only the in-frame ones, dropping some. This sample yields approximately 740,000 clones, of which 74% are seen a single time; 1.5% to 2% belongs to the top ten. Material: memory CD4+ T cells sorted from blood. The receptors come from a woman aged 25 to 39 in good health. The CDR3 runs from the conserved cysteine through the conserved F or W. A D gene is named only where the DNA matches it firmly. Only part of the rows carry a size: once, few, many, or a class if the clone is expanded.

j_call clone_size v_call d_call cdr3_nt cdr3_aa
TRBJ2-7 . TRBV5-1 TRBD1 TGCGCCAGCAGCTTGGTTGGACAGGGGTACGAGCAGTACTTC CASSLVGQGYEQYF
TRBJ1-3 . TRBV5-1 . TGCGCCAGCAGCTATCGACAAGATTATGTAGGGAGGTTCTCTGGAAACACCATATATTTT CASSYRQDYVGRFSGNTIYF
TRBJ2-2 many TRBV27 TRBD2 TGTGCCAGCAGTTTACCCCCCCCGGGACTAGAGGTCGGGGAGCTGTTTTTT CASSLPPPGLEVGELFF
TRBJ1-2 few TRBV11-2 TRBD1 TGTGCCAGCAGCCCCCGGAGGACAGGGTATGGCTACACCTTC CASSPRRTGYGYTF
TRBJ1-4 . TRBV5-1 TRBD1 TGCGCCAGCAGGCCTGGGACAGGGGACTCTGAAAAACTGTTTTTT CASRPGTGDSEKLFF
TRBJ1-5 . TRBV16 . TGTGCCAGCAGCCAATCGACGAAGGATCAGCCCCAGCATTTT CASSQSTKDQPQHF
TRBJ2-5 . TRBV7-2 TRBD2 TGTGCCAGCAGCTTAGTAGCGGGGCCCTATGAGACCCAGTACTTC CASSLVAGPYETQYF
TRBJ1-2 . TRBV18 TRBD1 TGTGCCAGCTCACCCCCTTCGCAGGGGGCTCCAGGCTACACCTTC CASSPPSQGAPGYTF
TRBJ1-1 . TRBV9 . TGTGCCAGCAGCGTAGTTCGTGACAGAACCATGAACACTGAAGCTTTCTTT CASSVVRDRTMNTEAFF
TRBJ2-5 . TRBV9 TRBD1 TGTGCCAGCAGCGTGTCCCCAGGGGGTCTCGAGACCCAGTACTTC CASSVSPGGLETQYF
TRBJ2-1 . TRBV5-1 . TGCGCCAGCAGCGAAAGCTTCGGGGCGTACAATGAGCAGTTCTTC CASSESFGAYNEQFF
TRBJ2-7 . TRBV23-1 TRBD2 TGCGCCAGCAGTCAAGTAGCGGGGTCGAACTACGAGCAGTACTTC CASSQVAGSNYEQYF
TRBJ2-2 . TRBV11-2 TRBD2 TGTGCCAGCAGCTCCGGACTAGCGGGAGTTAACACCGGGGAGCTGTTTTTT CASSSGLAGVNTGELFF
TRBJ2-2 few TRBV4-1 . TGCGCCAGCAGCCAAGTAGGGGGGGTCACCGGGGAGCTGTTTTTT CASSQVGGVTGELFF
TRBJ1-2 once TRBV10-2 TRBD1 TGCGCCAGCAGTGGACAGGGAGACTATGGCTACACCTTC CASSGQGDYGYTF
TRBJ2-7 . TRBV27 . TGTGCCAGCAGTTCCATCCATCCCCGGAGTCCAAGTAACGAGCAGTACTTC CASSSIHPRSPSNEQYF
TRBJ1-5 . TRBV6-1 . TGTGCCAGCAGTGACCCGGTCAGATCTCAGCCCCAGCATTTT CASSDPVRSQPQHF
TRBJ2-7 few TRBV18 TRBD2 TGTGCCAGCTCACCCCCACCCGCGGGAGGGTCCTACGAGCAGTACTTC CASSPPPAGGSYEQYF
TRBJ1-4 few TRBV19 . TGTGCCAGTAGTTCTTACAGGGATGGGAATGAAAAACTGTTTTTT CASSSYRDGNEKLFF
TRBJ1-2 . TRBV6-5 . TGTGCCAGCAGTTCCCACCCGAACTATGGCTACACCTTC CASSSHPNYGYTF
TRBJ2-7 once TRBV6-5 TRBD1 TGTGCCAGCAGCCATGGGGGACAGGGGGTCTACGAGCAGTACTTC CASSHGGQGVYEQYF
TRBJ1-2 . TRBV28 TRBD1 TGTGCCAGCAGTTCAGGGGGCGGGTTTGATGGCTACACCTTC CASSSGGGFDGYTF
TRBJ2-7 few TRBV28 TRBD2 TGTGCCAGCAGCACAAGCGGGAGCCCCGGGTACGAGCAGTACTTC CASSTSGSPGYEQYF
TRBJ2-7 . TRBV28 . TGTGCCAGCAGTCTGAAATGGGGTAAGGAGTACTTC CASSLKWGKEYF
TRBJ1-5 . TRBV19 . TGTGCCAGTAGTATAGGGGGAGGCCAGCCCCAGCATTTT CASSIGGGQPQHF
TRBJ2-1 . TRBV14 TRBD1 TGTGCCAGCAGCACGCGACAGGGGGCGAGGAATGAGCAGTTCTTC CASSTRQGARNEQFF
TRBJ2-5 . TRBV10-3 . TGTGCCATCAGTGCCTTCCCTGTGGCAGCCCAAGAGACCCAGTACTTC CAISAFPVAAQETQYF
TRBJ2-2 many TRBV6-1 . TGTGCCAGCAGTGTCCCAGGACAGACCCTGAACACCGGGGAGCTGTTTTTT CASSVPGQTLNTGELFF
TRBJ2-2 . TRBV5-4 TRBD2 TGTGCCAGCAGCCCAGGACTAGCGGGAGGTACCGGGGAGCTGTTTTTT CASSPGLAGGTGELFF
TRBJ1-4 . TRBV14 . TGTGCCAGCAGCCAAGCAGGGCGGGAAAAACTGTTTTTT CASSQAGREKLFF
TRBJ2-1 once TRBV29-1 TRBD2 TGCAGCGCCCAGAGGCGGGAGCACCACAATGAGCAGTTCTTC CSAQRREHHNEQFF
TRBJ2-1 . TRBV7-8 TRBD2 TGTGCCAGCAGCACGCGGGAGTTTCGAAATGAGCAGTTCTTC CASSTREFRNEQFF
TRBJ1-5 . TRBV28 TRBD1 TGTGCCACCAATCTACCGACAGGGGTGTTAGGCAATCAGCCCCAGCATTTT CATNLPTGVLGNQPQHF
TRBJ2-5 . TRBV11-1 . TGTGCCAGCAGCTTAAGCGGGACAGCGACTCAAGAGACCCAGTACTTC CASSLSGTATQETQYF
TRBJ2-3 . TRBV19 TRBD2 TGTGCCAGTAGGGGACTAGCCGCAGATACGCAGTATTTT CASRGLAADTQYF
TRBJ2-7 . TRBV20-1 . TGCAGTGCTTTCGACAGGTCCGAGCAGTACTTC CSAFDRSEQYF
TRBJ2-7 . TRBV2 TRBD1 TGTGCCAGCGAGATGGGACAGACCTACGAGCAGTACTTC CASEMGQTYEQYF
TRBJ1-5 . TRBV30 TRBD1 TGTGCCTGGAGTGGCGGCGGGACAGGGGCCTATAGCAATCAGCCCCAGCATTTT CAWSGGGTGAYSNQPQHF
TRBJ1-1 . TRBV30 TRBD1 TGTGCCTGGAGTGAATCCGGGACAGGGGGGGCTTTCTTT CAWSESGTGGAFF
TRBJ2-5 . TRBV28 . TGTGCCAGCAGTGGGACTCAGGGCGGAGAGACCCAGTACTTC CASSGTQGGETQYF
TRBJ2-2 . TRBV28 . TGTGCCAGCTTTTCTTCGGGTCTGCGGGGCACCGGGGAGCTGTTTTTT CASFSSGLRGTGELFF
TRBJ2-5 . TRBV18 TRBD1 TGTGCCAGCTCACTCAGACAGGGTCATCAAGAGACCCAGTACTTC CASSLRQGHQETQYF
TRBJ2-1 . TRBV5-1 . TGCGCCAGCAGCAACACTCCGGGAGACTCAAGGTACAATGAGCAGTTCTTC CASSNTPGDSRYNEQFF
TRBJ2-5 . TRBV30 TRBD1 TGTGCCTGGAGTAGGGACAGGGGGCGAGAGACCCAGTACTTC CAWSRDRGRETQYF
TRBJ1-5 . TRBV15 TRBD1 TGTGCCACCAGCAGAGATCCCCGCCAGGGGGCCGGTCAGCCCCAGCATTTT CATSRDPRQGAGQPQHF
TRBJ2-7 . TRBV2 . TGTGCCAGCGGTGGGAACTCCTACGAGCAGTACTTC CASGGNSYEQYF
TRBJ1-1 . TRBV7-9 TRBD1 TGTGCCAGCAGCCAATGGGACAGGAACACTGAAGCTTTCTTT CASSQWDRNTEAFF
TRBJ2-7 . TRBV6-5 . TGTGCCAGCAGTTACCGCTACGAGCAGTACTTC CASSYRYEQYF
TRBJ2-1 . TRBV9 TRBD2 TGTGCCAGCAGTTTAGCGGGAGGGGACTACAATGAGCAGTTCTTC CASSLAGGDYNEQFF
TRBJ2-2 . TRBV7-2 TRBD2 TGTGCCAGCAGGGGGACTAGCGGGAGGGGATTGAACACCGGGGAGCTGTTTTTT CASRGTSGRGLNTGELFF
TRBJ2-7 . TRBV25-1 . TGTGCCAGCAGTGACCTCAGGAGGGGGGAGCAGTACTTC CASSDLRRGEQYF
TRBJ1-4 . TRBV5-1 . TGCGCCAGCAGCTCGGGAGGGGTCAATGAAAAACTGTTTTTT CASSSGGVNEKLFF
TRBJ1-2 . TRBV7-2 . TGTGCCAGCAGCTCCACGGGGGGGCAATATGGCTACACCTTC CASSSTGGQYGYTF
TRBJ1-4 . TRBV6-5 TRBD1 TGTGCCAGCAGTGGTCGGACAGGAAATGAAAAACTGTTTTTT CASSGRTGNEKLFF